This entry features one T cell receptor (beta chain) sequence. Its antigen is not identified. Sequenced by immunoSEQ multiplex PCR; TCRdb stores in-frame clones only, minus some. The sample carries some 70,000 clones, over 80% recorded once. This entry is derived from a study of cytomegalovirus exposure and HLA in healthy donors. General study findings and limits: Investigators reported about 160 TCR beta chains as tied to cytomegalovirus. Despite most TCR sequences being rare, some public TCRs occurred in many donors.

Germline values: CDR1 SGHTA, CDR2 FQGNSA. The ends were cut back, 1 base at V and 6 bases at J, with 7 bases in the middle. This CDR3 region has 13 residues. Sequencing used PBMCs. This sequence originates from a man aged 25-40 years in good health and CMV-seronegative. The V call is TRBV7-2, the J call TRBJ2-1; the D gene is possibly TRBD2 (6 bases). CDR3 in DNA: TGTGCCAGCAGCTTAGACGGGAGCAATGAGCAGTTCTTC. Its protein product is CASSLDGSNEQFF.